This TCR beta chain comes out of a study of CD8+ T cells in alopecia areata. Looking at the study overall: At a dose of 5 to 10 mg twice daily, oral tofacitinib was given to treated patients. Study-wide findings and caveats: Normal scalp had lower clonality than lesional scalp, with alopecia totalis/universalis lesions showing this most strongly.

In regard to this clone: Its antigen is not known.

After isolation, RNA underwent reverse transcription to generate cDNA as the sequencing template. Sequencing was performed with immunoSEQ multiplex PCR; in TCRdb, only in-frame clones are kept and a portion is missing. The sample has around 140,000 clones, roughly 44% seen once. Using a FACSAria, the CD4+ and CD8+ T cells were sorted from the PBMCs. This clonotype originated in a human donor with alopecia areata. The sequencing sample was made of CD4+ T cells sorted from blood.

CDR3 amino acids: CASSSASRELFF. The CDR3 DNA is TGTGCCAGTAGCTCTGCGAGCCGGGAGCTGTTTTTT. J is TRBJ2-2 and V is TRBV19, with D unresolved. Trimming shortened V by 6 bases and J by 9 bases, and 11 bases separated the two germline ends. The CDR3 extends over 12 amino acids. Germline V gene data show CDR1 as LNHDA and CDR2 as SQIVND (reference sequence). The full variable domain, in which reference TRBV19 and TRBJ2-2 provide the parts outside the CDR3, is DGGITQSPKYLFRKEGQNVTLSCEQNLNHDAMYWYRQDPGQGLRLIYYSQIVNDFQKGDIAEGYSVSREKKESFPLTVTSAQKNPTAFYLCASSSASRELFFGEGSRLTVL.